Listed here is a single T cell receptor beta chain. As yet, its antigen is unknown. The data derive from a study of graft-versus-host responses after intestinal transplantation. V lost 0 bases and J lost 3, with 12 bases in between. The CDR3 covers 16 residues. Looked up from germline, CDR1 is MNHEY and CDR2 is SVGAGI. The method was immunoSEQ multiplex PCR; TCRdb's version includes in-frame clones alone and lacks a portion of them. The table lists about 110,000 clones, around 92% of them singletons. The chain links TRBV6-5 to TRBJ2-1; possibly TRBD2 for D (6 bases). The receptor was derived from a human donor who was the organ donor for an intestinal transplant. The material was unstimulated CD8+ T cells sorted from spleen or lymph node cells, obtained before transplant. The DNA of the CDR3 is TGTGCCAGCAGTTACTCCCAGGGAGGCCTCTACAATGAGCAGTTCTTC. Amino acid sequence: CASSYSQGGLYNEQFF.